This T cell receptor (beta chain) appears in the sequencing data of a study of blood T cell repertoires in COVID-19. Turning to the study itself: The cDNA or gDNA used as material had been derived from T cells, B-cell-depleted T cells, or PBMCs.

Source study methods: Scientists estimated how many nucleated cells there were by amplifying reference gene primers. The protocol was immunoSEQ multiplex PCR, while the TCRdb copy is restricted to in-frame clones and leaves out a portion. V and J calls and clone size follow that table, whereas D and trimming were derived from the DNA. The table lists under 200,000 clones, 82% of them singletons. Trimming took 8 bases from V and 0 from J, leaving 20 bases between them. CDR3 length: 16 residues. Germline lookup yields CDR1 MDHEN and CDR2 SYDVKM. This sequence was found in a man over 45 who had recovered from COVID-19. The chain carries TRBV28 and TRBJ2-7, with TRBD2 as a possible D gene (5 bases). The sample taken for sequencing was PBMCs or T cells enriched from blood (not recorded which). The CDR3 here is CASEPGVSPASYEQYF. In DNA, the CDR3 is TGTGCCAGCGAACCCGGGGTCTCGCCTGCCTCCTACGAGCAGTACTTC.